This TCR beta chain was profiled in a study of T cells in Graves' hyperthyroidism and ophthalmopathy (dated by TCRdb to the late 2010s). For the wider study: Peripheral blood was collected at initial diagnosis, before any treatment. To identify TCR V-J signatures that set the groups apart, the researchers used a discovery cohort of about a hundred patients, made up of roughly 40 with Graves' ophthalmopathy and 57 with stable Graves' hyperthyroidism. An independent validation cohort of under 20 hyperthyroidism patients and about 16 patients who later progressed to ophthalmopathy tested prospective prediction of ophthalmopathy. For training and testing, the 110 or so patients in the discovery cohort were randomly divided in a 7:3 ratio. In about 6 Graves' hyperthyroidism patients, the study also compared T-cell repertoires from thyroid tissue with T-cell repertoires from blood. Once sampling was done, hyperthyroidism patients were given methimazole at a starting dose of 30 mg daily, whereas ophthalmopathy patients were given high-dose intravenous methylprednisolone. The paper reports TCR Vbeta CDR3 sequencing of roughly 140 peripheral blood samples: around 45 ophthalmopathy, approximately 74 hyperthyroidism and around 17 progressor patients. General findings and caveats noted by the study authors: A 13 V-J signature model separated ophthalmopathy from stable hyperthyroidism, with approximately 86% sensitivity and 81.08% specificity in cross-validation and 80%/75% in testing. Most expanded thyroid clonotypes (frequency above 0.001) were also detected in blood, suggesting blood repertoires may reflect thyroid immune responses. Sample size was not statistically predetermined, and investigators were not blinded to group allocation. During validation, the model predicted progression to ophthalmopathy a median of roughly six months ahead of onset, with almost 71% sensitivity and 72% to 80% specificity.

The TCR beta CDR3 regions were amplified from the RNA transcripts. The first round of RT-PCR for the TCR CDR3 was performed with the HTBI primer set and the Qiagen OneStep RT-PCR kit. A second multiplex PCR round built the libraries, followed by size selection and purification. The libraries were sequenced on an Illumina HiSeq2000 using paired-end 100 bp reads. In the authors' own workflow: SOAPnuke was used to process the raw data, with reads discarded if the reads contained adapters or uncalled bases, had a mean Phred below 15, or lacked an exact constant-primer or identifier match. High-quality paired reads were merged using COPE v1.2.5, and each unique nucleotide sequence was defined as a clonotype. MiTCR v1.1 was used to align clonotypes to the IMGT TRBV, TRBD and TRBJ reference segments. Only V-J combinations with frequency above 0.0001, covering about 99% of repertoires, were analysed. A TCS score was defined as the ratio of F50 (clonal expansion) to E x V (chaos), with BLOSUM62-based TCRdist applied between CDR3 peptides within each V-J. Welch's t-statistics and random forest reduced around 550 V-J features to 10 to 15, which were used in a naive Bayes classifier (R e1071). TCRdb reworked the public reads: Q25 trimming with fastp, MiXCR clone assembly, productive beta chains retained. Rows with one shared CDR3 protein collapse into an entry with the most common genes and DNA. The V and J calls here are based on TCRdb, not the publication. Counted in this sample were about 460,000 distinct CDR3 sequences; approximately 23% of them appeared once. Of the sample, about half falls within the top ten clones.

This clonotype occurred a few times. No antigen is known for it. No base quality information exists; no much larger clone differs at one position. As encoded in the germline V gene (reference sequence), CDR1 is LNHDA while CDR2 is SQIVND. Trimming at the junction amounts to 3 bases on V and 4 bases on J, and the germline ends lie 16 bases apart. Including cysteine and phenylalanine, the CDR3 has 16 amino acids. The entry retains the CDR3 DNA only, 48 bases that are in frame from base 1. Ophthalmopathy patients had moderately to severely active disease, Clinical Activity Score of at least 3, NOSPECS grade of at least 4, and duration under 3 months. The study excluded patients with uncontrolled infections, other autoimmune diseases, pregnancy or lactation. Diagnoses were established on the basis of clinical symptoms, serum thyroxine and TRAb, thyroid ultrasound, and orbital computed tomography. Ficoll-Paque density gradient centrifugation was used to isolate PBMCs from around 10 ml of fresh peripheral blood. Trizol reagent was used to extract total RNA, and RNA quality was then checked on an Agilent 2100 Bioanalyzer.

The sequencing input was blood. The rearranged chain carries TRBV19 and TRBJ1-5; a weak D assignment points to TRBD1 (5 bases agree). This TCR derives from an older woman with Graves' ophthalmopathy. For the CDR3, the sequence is CASSIPKGIKNQPQHF. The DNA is TGTGCCAGTAGTATCCCGAAGGGGATCAAGAATCAGCCCCAGCATTTT.